Given below is one TCR beta chain in context. What it binds is unknown. Researchers made TCR cDNA using 5'RACE template switching, and this step added a universal primer site and UMIs. TCRdb reanalysed the 5' RACE reads using MiXCR and keeps one entry per CDR3 protein. The sample shows 400,000 or so distinct CDR3 sequences, roughly 20% of them seen only once. Germline V gene sequence: CDR1 SGHDN, CDR2 FVKESK. Trimming stripped 0 bases from V and 6 bases from J, with 11 bases between. The CDR3 runs 14 residues. The source of the sample is a study of T cells after yellow fever vaccination. Across the whole study: The fractions with low cell numbers were processed using SMART-Seq v4 Ultra Low Input. Study conclusions and caveats: The booster saw the reappearance of most primary-vaccination clones (approximately 96% CD4, 80% to 90% CD8). It was a weaker secondary response, yet one that peaked faster, at day 5 versus 15.

Sequencing used PBMCs, obtained before the yellow fever booster vaccination. J is TRBJ1-1 and V is TRBV14; the D is unclear. This TCR was recovered from a man aged 18 to 29 who received the YFV17D yellow fever vaccine. The CDR3 sequence: CASSQDSGSPEAFF. In DNA, the CDR3 is TGTGCCAGCAGCCAAGATTCCGGATCCCCTGAAGCTTTCTTT.